This section outlines one TCR beta chain sequence together with its context. The antigen is unknown. These data originate in a study of regulatory T cells in long-lasting Graves disease. Study as a whole: With positive TSH receptor antibodies and over 5 years of antithyroid drugs, Graves' disease was considered persistent. Study results and caveats: Persistent Graves' patients possessed reduced TCR diversity relative to recently diagnosed ones. Patients with persistent disease shared some 2,500 public clonotypes, outpacing the approximately 920 shared by new patients.

Time point specified: persistent/refractory GD, antithyroid drugs over 5 years with positive TRAb. Following extraction of RNA from PBMCs, that RNA was used to make the TCR library. Germline assignment: CDR1 SGHRS and CDR2 YFSETQ. Trimming cost V 0 bases and J 3 bases, with 10 bases left between them. The CDR3 length is 15 residues. Building of the TCR beta libraries involved iRepertoire HTBI primers and Arm-PCR of CDR3 regions. TCRdb analysed the multiplex PCR reads with MiXCR anew, one entry per CDR3 protein. The repertoire holds around 300,000 distinct CDR3 sequences, with under 25% as singletons. The sequencing used peripheral blood mononuclear cells (PBMCs), collected when the disease was refractory, from a patient treated with antithyroid drugs. The chain combines TRBV5-1 with TRBJ1-3; a possible D gene is TRBD1 (5 bases). The receptor comes from a female donor with Graves disease. The CDR3 here is CASSLAGDGGNTIYF. DNA of the CDR3: TGCGCCAGCAGCTTGGCCGGGGACGGTGGAAACACCATATATTTT.